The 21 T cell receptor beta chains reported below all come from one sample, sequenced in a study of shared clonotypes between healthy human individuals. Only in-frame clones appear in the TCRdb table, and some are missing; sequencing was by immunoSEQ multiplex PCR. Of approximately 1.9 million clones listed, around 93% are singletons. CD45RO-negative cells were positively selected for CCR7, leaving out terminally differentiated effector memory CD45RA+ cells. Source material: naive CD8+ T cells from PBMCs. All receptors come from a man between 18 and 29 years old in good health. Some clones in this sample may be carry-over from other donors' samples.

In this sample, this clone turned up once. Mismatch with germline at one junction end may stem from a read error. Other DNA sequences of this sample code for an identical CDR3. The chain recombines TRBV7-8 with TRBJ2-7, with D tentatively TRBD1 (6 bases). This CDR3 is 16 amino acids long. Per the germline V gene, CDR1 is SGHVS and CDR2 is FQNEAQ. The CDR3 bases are TGTGCTAGCAGCCAGGGACGGGGACACCAGTCCTACGAGCAGTACTTC. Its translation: CASSQGRGHQSYEQYF.

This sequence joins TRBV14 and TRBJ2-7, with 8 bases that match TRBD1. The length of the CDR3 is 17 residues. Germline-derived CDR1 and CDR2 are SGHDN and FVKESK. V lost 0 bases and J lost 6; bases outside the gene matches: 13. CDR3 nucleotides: TGTGCCAGCAGCCAAGATACCCGTACAGGGGGGCTCTCCGAGCAGTACTTC. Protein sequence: CASSQDTRTGGLSEQYF.

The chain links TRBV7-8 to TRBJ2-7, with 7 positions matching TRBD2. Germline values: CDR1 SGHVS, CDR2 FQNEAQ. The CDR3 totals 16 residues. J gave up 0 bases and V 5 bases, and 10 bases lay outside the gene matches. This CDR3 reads CASSPMLWGGSYEQYF. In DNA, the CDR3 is TGTGCCAGCAGCCCCATGCTGTGGGGGGGCTCCTACGAGCAGTACTTC. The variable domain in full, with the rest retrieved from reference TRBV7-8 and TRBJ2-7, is GAGVSQSPRYKVAKRGQDVALRCDPISGHVSLFWYQQALGQGPEFLTYFQNEAQLDKSGLPSDRFFAERPEGSVSTLKIQRTQQEDSAVYLCASSPMLWGGSYEQYFGPGTRLTVT.

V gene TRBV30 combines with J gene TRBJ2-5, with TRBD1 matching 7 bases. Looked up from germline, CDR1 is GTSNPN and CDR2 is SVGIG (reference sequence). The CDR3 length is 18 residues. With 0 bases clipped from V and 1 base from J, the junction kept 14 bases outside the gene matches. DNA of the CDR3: TGTGCCTGGAGTGTACGGCAGGGGGTTCTCTCTCTCCAAGAGACCCAGTACTTC. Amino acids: CAWSVRQGVLSLQETQYF. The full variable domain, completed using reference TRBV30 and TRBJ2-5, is SQTIHQWPATLVQPVGSPLSLECTVEGTSNPNLYWYRQAAGRGLQLLFYSVGIGQISSEVPQNLSASRPQDRQFILSSKKLLLSDSGFYLCAWSVRQGVLSLQETQYFGPGTRLLVL.

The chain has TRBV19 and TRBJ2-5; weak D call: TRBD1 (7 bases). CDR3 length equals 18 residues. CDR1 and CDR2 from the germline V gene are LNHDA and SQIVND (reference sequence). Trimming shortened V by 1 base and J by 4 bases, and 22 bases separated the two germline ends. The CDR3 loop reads CASSIVIWRGRSVETQYF. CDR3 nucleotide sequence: TGTGCCAGTAGTATAGTAATTTGGAGGGGGCGCTCTGTAGAGACCCAGTACTTC.

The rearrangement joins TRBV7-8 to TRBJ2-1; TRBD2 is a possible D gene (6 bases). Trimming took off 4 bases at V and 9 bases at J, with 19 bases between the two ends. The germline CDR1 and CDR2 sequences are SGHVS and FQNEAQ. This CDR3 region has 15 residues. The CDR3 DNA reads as TGTGCCAGCAGCTCCTCTGCCCGACTAGTGCCTGAGCAGTTCTTC. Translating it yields CASSSSARLVPEQFF.

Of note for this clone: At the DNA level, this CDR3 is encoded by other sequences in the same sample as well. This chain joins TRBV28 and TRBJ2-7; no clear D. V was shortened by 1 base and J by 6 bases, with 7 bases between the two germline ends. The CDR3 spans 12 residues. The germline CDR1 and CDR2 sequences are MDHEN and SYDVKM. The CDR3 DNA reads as TGTGCCAGCAGTTTATTGGTAGGCGAGCAGTACTTC. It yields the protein CASSLLVGEQYF.

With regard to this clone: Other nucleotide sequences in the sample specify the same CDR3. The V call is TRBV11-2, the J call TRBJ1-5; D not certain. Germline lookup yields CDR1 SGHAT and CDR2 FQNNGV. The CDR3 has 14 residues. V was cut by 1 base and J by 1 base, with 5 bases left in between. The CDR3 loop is CASSLGPSNQPQHF. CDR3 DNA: TGTGCCAGCAGCTTAGGGCCCAGCAATCAGCCCCAGCATTTT.

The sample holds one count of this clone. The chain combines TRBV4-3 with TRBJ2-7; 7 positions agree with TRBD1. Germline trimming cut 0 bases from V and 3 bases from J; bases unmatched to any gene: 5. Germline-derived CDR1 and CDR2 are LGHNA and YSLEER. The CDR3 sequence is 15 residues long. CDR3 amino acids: CASSQDRSGGYEQYF. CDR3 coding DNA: TGCGCCAGCAGCCAAGATAGGTCAGGGGGCTACGAGCAGTACTTC.

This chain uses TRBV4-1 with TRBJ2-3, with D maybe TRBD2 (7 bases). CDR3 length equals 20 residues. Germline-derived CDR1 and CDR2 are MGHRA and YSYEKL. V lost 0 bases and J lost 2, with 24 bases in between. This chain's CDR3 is CASSQDLAGAGTANTDTQYF. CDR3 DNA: TGCGCCAGCAGCCAAGATTTGGCGGGGGCTGGGACCGCTAACACAGATACGCAGTATTTT.

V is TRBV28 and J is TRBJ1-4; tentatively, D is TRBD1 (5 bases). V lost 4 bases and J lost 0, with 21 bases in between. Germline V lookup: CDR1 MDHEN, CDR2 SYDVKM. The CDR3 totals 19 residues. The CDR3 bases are TGTGCCAGCAGTTCCCTCGAGTCACTGGGACGTGCAACTAATGAAAAACTGTTTTTT. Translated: CASSSLESLGRATNEKLFF.

CDR3 in amino acids: CASAGVYTDTQYF. The CDR3 region has the DNA TGTGCCAGCGCAGGGGTTTACACAGATACGCAGTATTTT. The rearrangement joins TRBV28 to TRBJ2-3; tentatively, D is TRBD1 (6 bases). Germline V gene sequence: CDR1 MDHEN, CDR2 SYDVKM. This CDR3 contains 13 residues. V was shortened by 8 bases and J by 2 bases, with 11 bases between the two germline ends.

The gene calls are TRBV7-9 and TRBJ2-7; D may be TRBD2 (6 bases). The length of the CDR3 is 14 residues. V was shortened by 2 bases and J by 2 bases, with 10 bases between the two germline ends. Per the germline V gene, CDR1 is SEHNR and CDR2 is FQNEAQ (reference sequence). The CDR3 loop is CASSLSGEAYEQYF. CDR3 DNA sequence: TGTGCCAGCAGCTTATCCGGGGAGGCCTACGAGCAGTACTTC. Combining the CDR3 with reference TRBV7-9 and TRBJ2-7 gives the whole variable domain DTGVSQNPRHKITKRGQNVTFRCDPISEHNRLYWYRQTLGQGPEFLTYFQNEAQLEKSRLLSDRFSAERPKGSFSTLEIQRTEQGDSAMYLCASSLSGEAYEQYFGPGTRLTVT.

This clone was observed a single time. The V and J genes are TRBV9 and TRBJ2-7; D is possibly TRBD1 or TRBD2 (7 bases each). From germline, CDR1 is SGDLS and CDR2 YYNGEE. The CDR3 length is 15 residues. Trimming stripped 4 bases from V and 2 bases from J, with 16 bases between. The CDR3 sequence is CASSLGGDSTYEQYF. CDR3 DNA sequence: TGTGCCAGCAGCCTAGGGGGGGACAGCACCTACGAGCAGTACTTC. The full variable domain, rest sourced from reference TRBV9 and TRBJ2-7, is DSGVTQTPKHLITATGQRVTLRCSPRSGDLSVYWYQQSLDQGLQFLIQYYNGEERAKGNILERFSAQQFPDLHSELNLSSLELGDSALYFCASSLGGDSTYEQYFGPGTRLTVT.

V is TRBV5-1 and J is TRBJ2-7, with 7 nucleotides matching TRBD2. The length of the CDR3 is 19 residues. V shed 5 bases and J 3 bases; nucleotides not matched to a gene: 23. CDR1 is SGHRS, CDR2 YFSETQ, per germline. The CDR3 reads CASSLTRMVAGRRNYEQYF. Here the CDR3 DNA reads TGCGCCAGCAGTTTGACCCGAATGGTTGCCGGGAGGAGGAACTACGAGCAGTACTTC.

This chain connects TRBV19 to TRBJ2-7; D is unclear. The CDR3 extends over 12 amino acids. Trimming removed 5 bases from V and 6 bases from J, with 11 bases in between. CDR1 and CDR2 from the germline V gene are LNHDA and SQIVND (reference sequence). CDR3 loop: CASSLGSAEQYF. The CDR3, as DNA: TGTGCCAGTAGTCTAGGATCCGCCGAGCAGTACTTC.

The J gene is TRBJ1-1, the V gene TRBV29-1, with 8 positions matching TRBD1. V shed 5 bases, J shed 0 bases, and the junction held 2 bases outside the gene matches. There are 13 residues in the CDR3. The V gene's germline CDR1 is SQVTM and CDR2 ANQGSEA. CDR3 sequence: CSVQDRVNTEAFF. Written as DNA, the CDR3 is TGCAGCGTTCAGGACAGGGTGAACACTGAAGCTTTCTTT.

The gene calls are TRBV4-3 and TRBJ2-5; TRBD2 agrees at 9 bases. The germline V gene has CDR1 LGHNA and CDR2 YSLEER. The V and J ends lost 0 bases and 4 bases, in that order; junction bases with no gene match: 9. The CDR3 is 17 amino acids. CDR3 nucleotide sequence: TGCGCCAGCAGCCAAGATAGGGTAGGACTAGCGAGAGAGACCCAGTACTTC. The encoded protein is CASSQDRVGLARETQYF.

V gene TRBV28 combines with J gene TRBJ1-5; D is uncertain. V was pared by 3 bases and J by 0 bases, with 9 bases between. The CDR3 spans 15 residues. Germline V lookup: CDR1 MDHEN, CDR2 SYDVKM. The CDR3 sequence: CASSFKYYSNQPQHF. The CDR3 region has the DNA TGTGCCAGCAGTTTCAAGTACTATAGCAATCAGCCCCAGCATTTT.

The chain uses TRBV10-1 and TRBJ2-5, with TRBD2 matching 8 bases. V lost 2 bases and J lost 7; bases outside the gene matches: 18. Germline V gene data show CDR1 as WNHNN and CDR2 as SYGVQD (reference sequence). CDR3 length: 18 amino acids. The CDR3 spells CASSEQGAETSEVVTQYF. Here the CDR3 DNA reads TGCGCCAGCAGTGAGCAAGGAGCCGAGACTAGCGAAGTCGTGACCCAGTACTTC.

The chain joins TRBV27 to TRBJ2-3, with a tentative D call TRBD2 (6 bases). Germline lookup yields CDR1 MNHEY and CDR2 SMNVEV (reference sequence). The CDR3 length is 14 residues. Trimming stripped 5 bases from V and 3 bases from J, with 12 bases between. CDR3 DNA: TGTGCCAGCAGTCCCAGGGAGGCGACAGATACGCAGTATTTT. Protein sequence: CASSPREATDTQYF.